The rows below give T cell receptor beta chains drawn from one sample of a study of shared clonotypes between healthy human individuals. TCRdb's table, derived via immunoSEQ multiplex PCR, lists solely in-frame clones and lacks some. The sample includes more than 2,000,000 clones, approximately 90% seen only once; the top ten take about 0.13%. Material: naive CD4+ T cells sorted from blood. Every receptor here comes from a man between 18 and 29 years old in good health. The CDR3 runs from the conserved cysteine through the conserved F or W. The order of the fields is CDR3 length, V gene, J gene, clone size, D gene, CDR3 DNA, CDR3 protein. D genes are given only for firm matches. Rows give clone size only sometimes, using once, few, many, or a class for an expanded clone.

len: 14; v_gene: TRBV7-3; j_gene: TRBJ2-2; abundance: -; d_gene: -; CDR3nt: TGTGCCAGCAGCTCTCAGGGGAACACCGGGGAGCTGTTTTTT; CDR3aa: CASSSQGNTGELFF
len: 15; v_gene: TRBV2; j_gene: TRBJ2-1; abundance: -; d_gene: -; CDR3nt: TGTGCCAGCAGAGGGAACCCGAGCTCCTACAATGAGCAGTTCTTC; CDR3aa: CASRGNPSSYNEQFF
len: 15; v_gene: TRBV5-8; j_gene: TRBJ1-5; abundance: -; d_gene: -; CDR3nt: TGTGCCAGCAGCCACCAGACAGATTTCAATCAGCCCCAGCATTTT; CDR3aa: CASSHQTDFNQPQHF
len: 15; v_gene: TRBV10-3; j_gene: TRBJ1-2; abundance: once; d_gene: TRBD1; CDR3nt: TGTGCCATCAGTGCGCGATCACAGGGGGACTATGGCTACACCTTC; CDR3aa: CAISARSQGDYGYTF
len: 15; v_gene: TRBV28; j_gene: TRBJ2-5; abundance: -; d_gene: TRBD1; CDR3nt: TGTGCCAGCAGTCCAATCAGGACAGGCCAAGAGACCCAGTACTTC; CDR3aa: CASSPIRTGQETQYF
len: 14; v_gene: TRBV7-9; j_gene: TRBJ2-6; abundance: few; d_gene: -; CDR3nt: TGTGCCTGCGAGGAGGAGTCTGGGGCCAACGTCCTGACTTTC; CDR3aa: CACEEESGANVLTF
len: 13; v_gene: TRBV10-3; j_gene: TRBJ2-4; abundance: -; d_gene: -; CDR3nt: TGTGCCATCTCTCAGGGAGCCAAAAACATTCAGTACTTC; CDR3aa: CAISQGAKNIQYF
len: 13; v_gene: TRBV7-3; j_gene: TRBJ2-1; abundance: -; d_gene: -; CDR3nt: TGTGCCAGCAGCTTACGTTCGGGCTTTGAGCAGTTCTTC; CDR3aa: CASSLRSGFEQFF
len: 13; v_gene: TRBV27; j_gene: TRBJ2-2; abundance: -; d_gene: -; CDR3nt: TGTGCCAGCCACAGGGCGAACACCGGGGAGCTGTTTTTT; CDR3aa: CASHRANTGELFF
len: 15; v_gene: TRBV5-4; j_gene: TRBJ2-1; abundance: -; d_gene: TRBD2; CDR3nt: TGTGCCAGCAGTTCCGGGACTAGCGGGATCTATGAGCAGTTCTTC; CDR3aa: CASSSGTSGIYEQFF
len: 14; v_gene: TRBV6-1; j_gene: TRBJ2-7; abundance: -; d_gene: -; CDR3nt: TGTGCCAGCTCTCGGCTGATAAACTCCTACGAGCAGTACTTC; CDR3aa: CASSRLINSYEQYF
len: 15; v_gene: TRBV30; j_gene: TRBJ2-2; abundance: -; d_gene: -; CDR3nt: TGTGCCTGGAGTGCTAGGGCGGGGAACACCGGGGAGCTGTTTTTT; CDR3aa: CAWSARAGNTGELFF
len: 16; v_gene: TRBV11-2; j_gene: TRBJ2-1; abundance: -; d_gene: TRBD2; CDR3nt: TGTGCCAGCAGCTCGCCCTCTAGCGGGGGGGCCTATGAGCAGTTCTTC; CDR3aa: CASSSPSSGGAYEQFF
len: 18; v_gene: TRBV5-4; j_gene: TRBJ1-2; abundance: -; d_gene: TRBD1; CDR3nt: TGTGCCAGCAGCTTGGTTCGGGACAGGGGCTCCTTGGTCTATGGCTACACCTTC; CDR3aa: CASSLVRDRGSLVYGYTF